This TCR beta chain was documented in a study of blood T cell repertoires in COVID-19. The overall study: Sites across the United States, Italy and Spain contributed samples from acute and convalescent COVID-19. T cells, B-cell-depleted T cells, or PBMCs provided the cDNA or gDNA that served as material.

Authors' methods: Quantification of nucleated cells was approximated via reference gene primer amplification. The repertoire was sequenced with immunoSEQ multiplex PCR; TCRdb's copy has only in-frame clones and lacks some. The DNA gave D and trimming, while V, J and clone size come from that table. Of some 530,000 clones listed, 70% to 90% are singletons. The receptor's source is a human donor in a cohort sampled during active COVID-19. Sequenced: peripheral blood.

CDR3 bases: TGTGCCACCTCCTATCGTGGGACAGGGCAGGATAAGGCCCAGTACTTC. Translated: CATSYRGTGQDKAQYF. V usage is TRBV19 and J usage is TRBJ2-5, with 9 bases identical to TRBD1. CDR1 is LNHDA and CDR2 is SQIVND in the germline V gene (reference sequence). The CDR3 sequence is 16 residues long. V shed 10 bases and J 9 bases; nucleotides not matched to a gene: 21.